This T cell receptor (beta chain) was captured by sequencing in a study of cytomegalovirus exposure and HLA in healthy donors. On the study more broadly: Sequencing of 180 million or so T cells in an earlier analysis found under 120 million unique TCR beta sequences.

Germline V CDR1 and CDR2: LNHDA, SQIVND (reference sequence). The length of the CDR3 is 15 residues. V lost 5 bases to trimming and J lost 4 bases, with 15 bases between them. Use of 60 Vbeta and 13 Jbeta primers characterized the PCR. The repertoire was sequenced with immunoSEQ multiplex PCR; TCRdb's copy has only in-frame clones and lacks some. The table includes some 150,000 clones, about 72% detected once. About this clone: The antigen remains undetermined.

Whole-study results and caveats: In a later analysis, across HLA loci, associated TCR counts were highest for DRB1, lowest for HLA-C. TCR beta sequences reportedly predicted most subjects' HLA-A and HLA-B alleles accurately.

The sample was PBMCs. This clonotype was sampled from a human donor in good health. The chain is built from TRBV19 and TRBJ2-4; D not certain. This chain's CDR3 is CASSSSPLRKNIQYF. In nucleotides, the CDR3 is TGTGCCAGTAGTTCCTCTCCCCTAAGAAAAAACATTCAGTACTTC.